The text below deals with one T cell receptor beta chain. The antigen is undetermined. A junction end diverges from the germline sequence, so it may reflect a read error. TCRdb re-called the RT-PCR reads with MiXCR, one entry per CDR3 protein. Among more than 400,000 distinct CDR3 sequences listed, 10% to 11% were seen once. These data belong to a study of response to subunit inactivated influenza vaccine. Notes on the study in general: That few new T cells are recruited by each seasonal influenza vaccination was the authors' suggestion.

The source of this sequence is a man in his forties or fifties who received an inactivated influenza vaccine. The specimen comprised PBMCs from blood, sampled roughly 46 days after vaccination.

In DNA, the CDR3 is TGTGACAGCAGCTTAACCCCAGCGGGAGAGCACACCGGGGAGCTGTTTTTT. It specifies CDSSLTPAGEHTGELFF. This chain uses TRBV7-3 with TRBJ2-2; TRBD2 agrees at 8 bases. This CDR3 contains 17 residues. Germline CDR1 and CDR2: SGHTA and FQGTGA.